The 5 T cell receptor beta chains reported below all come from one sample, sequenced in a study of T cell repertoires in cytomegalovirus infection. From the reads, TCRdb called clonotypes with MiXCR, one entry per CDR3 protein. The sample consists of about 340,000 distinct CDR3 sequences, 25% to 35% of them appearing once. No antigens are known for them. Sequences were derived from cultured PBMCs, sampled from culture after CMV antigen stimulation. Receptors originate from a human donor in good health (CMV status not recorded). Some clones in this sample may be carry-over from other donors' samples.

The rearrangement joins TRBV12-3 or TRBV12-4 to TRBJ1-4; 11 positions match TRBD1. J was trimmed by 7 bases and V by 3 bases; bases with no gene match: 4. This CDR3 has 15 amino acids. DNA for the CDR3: TGTGCCAGCAGTTTGGGGACAGGGGGTAGTGAAAAACTGTTTTTT. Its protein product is CASSLGTGGSEKLFF.

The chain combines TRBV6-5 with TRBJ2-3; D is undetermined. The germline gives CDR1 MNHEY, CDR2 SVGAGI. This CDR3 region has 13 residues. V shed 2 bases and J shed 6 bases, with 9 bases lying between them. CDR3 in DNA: TGTGCCAGCAGTTACGTGTGGACGGATACGCAGTATTTT. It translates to CASSYVWTDTQYF.

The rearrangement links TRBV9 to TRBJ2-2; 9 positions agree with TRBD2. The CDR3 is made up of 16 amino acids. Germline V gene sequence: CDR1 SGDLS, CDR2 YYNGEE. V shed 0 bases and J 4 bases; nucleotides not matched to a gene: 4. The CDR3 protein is CASSVVSSGTTGELFF. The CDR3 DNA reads TGTGCCAGCAGCGTAGTTTCTAGCGGGACCACCGGGGAGCTGTTTTTT.

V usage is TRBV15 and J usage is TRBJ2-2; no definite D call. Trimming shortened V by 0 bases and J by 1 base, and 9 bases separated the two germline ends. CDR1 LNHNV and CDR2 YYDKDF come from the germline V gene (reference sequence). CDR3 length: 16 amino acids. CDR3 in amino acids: CATSRESERNTGELFF. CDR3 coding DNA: TGTGCCACCAGCAGAGAGAGTGAGCGGAACACCGGGGAGCTGTTTTTT. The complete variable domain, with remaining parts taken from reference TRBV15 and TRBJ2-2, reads DAMVIQNPRYQVTQFGKPVTLSCSQTLNHNVMYWYQQKSSQAPKLLFHYYDKDFNNEADTPDNFQSRRPNTSFCFLDIRSPGLGDTAMYLCATSRESERNTGELFFGEGSRLTVL.

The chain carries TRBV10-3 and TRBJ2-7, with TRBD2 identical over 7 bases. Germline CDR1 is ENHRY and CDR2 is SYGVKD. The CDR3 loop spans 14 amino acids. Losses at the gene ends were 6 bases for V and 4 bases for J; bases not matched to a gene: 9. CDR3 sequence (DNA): TGTGCCATCAGAAACGGGGGAGGGACTTACGAGCAGTACTTC. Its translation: CAIRNGGGTYEQYF.